The source of this T cell receptor beta chain is a study of blood T cell repertoires in COVID-19. About the research overall: Samples taken during acute and convalescent COVID-19 were collected in the United States, Italy and Spain.

As handled by the study authors: Reference gene primer amplification yielded estimated nucleated cell counts. Here immunoSEQ multiplex PCR was the method, and the copy in TCRdb shows in-frame clones only, minus some. The V and J calls and clone size are taken from that table; D and trimming were inferred from the DNA. The sample records 310,000 or so clones, about nine tenths being singletons. The origin of this receptor is a woman in her forties or fifties who had recovered from COVID-19. Sequencing used peripheral blood.

This CDR3 is CASSQGTGTYEQYF. CDR3 nucleotides: TGCGCCAGCAGCCAAGGGACAGGGACCTACGAGCAGTACTTC. The chain carries TRBV4-1 and TRBJ2-7; 8 bases agree with TRBD1. Germline CDR1 and CDR2: MGHRA and YSYEKL. The CDR3 sequence is 14 residues long. V lost 1 base and J lost 2; bases outside the gene matches: 1.